Shown below are 31 T cell receptor beta chains from a single sample sequenced in a study of blood T cell repertoires in COVID-19. The assay was immunoSEQ multiplex PCR, and TCRdb's table has in-frame clones only and misses some. The sample holds under 250,000 clones; 81% are singletons and the top ten take about 8.9%. The sequenced material came from PBMCs or T cells enriched from blood (not recorded which). The receptors derive from a woman in her 50s with acute COVID-19.

This rearrangement joins TRBV7-8 to TRBJ1-5; D perhaps matches TRBD1 (6 bases). The CDR3 has 14 residues. Germline CDR1 and CDR2: SGHVS and FQNEAQ. V was clipped by 7 bases and J by 6 bases, with 16 bases between them. In DNA form, the CDR3 reads TGTGCCAGCACCCACAACAGGGTGGGTCAGCCCCAGCATTTT. It translates to CASTHNRVGQPQHF.

This chain connects TRBV5-4 to TRBJ1-6; D gene ambiguous. Trimming pared 4 bases from V and 9 bases from J, leaving 14 bases between. Germline CDR1 is SGHNT and CDR2 is YYREEE (reference sequence). The CDR3 runs 14 residues. The CDR3: CASSDRGGFSPLHF. As DNA, the CDR3 is TGTGCCAGCAGCGATCGGGGAGGGTTTTCACCCCTCCACTTT.

The chain is built from TRBV7-8 and TRBJ2-1; 7 positions match TRBD2. The V segment lost 1 base and the J segment 1 base; nucleotides outside the gene matches: 4. The CDR3 contains 16 residues. Germline V gives CDR1 SGHVS, CDR2 FQNEAQ. CDR3 in amino acids: CASSLVRGSSYNEQFF. The CDR3 DNA follows: TGTGCCAGCAGCTTAGTACGCGGGAGTTCCTACAATGAGCAGTTCTTC.

This chain connects TRBV19 to TRBJ2-2; TRBD1 might be the D (6 bases). From germline, CDR1 is LNHDA and CDR2 SQIVND (reference sequence). V gave up 6 bases and J gave up 2 bases, with 22 bases separating them. CDR3 size: 18 residues. DNA of the CDR3: TGTGCCAGTAGACTCCCCTTAGGGGTACAGGGAAACACCGGGGAGCTGTTTTTT. Protein: CASRLPLGVQGNTGELFF.

The chain carries TRBV7-5 and TRBJ1-4; the table gives TRBD1 as D, unverified against the DNA. TRBV7-5 counts as a pseudogene. The CDR3 totals 20 residues. Here the CDR3 DNA reads TGTGTCAGAAGCTTAAAAGTGGAGAACGACCTCGACAGGCAGAATGAAAAACTGTTTTTT. This sequence encodes CVRSLKVENDLDRQNEKLFF.

The V gene is TRBV5-1, the J gene TRBJ1-4; D gene unclear. Trimming took 3 bases from V and 3 from J, leaving 9 bases between them. This CDR3 has 14 amino acids. From germline, CDR1 is SGHRS and CDR2 YFSETQ. Here the CDR3 DNA reads TGCGCCAGCAGCTCCGGGGTTGCTAATGAAAAACTGTTTTTT. This gives the protein CASSSGVANEKLFF.

In its sample, this clone was seen once. CDR3 nucleotides: TGTGCCAGCAGCAAAGAACCGGGACTAGCGAGAAATGAGCAGTTCTTC. Translating gives CASSKEPGLARNEQFF. The rearrangement joins TRBV9 to TRBJ2-1; 10 bases map to TRBD2. V shed 4 bases and J 7 bases; nucleotides not matched to a gene: 11. This CDR3 is built from 16 residues. In germline, CDR1 is SGDLS, CDR2 YYNGEE. Combining the CDR3 with reference TRBV9 and TRBJ2-1 gives the whole variable domain DSGVTQTPKHLITATGQRVTLRCSPRSGDLSVYWYQQSLDQGLQFLIQYYNGEERAKGNILERFSAQQFPDLHSELNLSSLELGDSALYFCASSKEPGLARNEQFFGPGTRLTVL.

The V gene is TRBV28, the J gene TRBJ1-1; 11 positions agree with TRBD1. Trimming at V came to 2 bases and at J to 4 bases, leaving 6 bases not matched to a gene. Germline-derived CDR1 and CDR2 are MDHEN and SYDVKM. This CDR3 is built from 16 residues. The CDR3 loop reads CASSLTRGQGGTEAFF. Written as DNA, the CDR3 is TGTGCCAGCAGTTTAACTCGGGGACAGGGGGGCACTGAAGCTTTCTTT.

The rearrangement uses TRBV19 and TRBJ1-5, with 9 bases that match TRBD1. CDR1 is LNHDA, CDR2 SQIVND, per germline (reference sequence). This CDR3 contains 20 residues. After removal of 3 bases from V and 2 bases from J, the junction contained 17 bases not matched to a gene. The CDR3 spells CASSIVTGTGSDWGNQPQHF. CDR3 bases: TGTGCCAGTAGTATTGTAACGGGGACAGGGTCAGATTGGGGCAATCAGCCCCAGCATTTT.

The V gene is TRBV7-2, the J gene TRBJ1-2; 10 bases map to TRBD1. The CDR3 is made up of 13 amino acids. Germline CDR1 and CDR2: SGHTA and FQGNSA. The junction had 6 bases not matched to a gene; V was cut back by 4 bases and J by 10 bases. CDR3 in DNA: TGTGCCAGCAGCTCTGACAGGGGGCGTGCCTACACCTTC. Protein: CASSSDRGRAYTF.

The rearrangement links TRBV5-1 to TRBJ1-5; D gene uncertain. CDR1 is SGHRS and CDR2 is YFSETQ in the germline V gene. The CDR3 runs 14 residues. V lost 2 bases, J lost 4 bases, and 10 bases lay in between. The CDR3 DNA is TGCGCCAGCAGCTTAGGAGGGAAAAATCAGCCCCAGCATTTT. Translated, it gives CASSLGGKNQPQHF.

The V gene is TRBV11-3, the J gene TRBJ2-2; 7 bases match TRBD2. The J segment lost 4 bases and the V segment lost 3 bases, leaving 2 bases of the junction unmatched. CDR3 length: 14 amino acids. The germline gives CDR1 SGHNT, CDR2 YENEEA. Here the CDR3 DNA reads TGTGCCAGCAGCTTCGGCGGGAGCACCGGGGAGCTGTTTTTT. Residues: CASSFGGSTGELFF.

This clone was found once. V and J are TRBV9 and TRBJ2-7; 8 bases are shared with TRBD2. The CDR3 extends over 15 amino acids. V was pared by 2 bases and J by 3 bases, with 7 bases of the junction left unmatched. Germline CDR1 is SGDLS and CDR2 is YYNGEE. CDR3 bases: TGTGCCAGCAGCGTCGCAATAGCGGGACTCTACGAGCAGTACTTC. Its translation is CASSVAIAGLYEQYF. Together with reference TRBV9 and TRBJ2-7, the CDR3 gives the full variable domain: DSGVTQTPKHLITATGQRVTLRCSPRSGDLSVYWYQQSLDQGLQFLIQYYNGEERAKGNILERFSAQQFPDLHSELNLSSLELGDSALYFCASSVAIAGLYEQYFGPGTRLTVT.

The rearrangement links TRBV12-5 to TRBJ1-2, with D unresolved. This CDR3 comprises 12 residues. CDR1 and CDR2 (germline): LGHNT, FRNRAP. V lost 3 bases and J lost 8, with 10 bases in between. The CDR3 protein is CASGFSGSGYTF. The CDR3 nucleotides are TGTGCTAGTGGTTTCTCGGGTTCCGGCTACACCTTC.

The chain joins TRBV28 to TRBJ2-2; 10 positions agree with TRBD2. This CDR3 region has 18 residues. J gave up 6 bases and V 7 bases, and 17 bases lay outside the gene matches. Germline V gene lookup returns CDR1 MDHEN and CDR2 SYDVKM. The DNA for the CDR3 is TGTGCCAGCACCCCCCCACTAGCGGGGCACCAAGGGTCCGGGGAGCTGTTTTTT. This gives the protein CASTPPLAGHQGSGELFF.

This sequence joins TRBV4-1 and TRBJ2-1; 7 bases map to TRBD1. There are 15 residues in the CDR3. Losses at the gene ends were 0 bases for V and 7 bases for J; bases not matched to a gene: 6. Germline V gene data show CDR1 as MGHRA and CDR2 as YSYEKL. CDR3 in DNA: TGCGCCAGCAGCCAAGATTCGTGGGACAGAAATGAGCAGTTCTTC. Translated, it gives CASSQDSWDRNEQFF.

The chain has TRBV7-2 and TRBJ2-2; D gene ambiguous. Germline CDR1 and CDR2: SGHTA and FQGNSA. V gave up 4 bases and J gave up 1 base, with 7 bases separating them. The CDR3 runs to 14 residues. CDR3 nucleotide sequence: TGTGCCAGCAGCTCAAGAGTGAACACCGGGGAGCTGTTTTTT. Amino acids: CASSSRVNTGELFF.

The chain carries TRBV4-1 and TRBJ2-7; TRBD2 is a possible D gene (5 bases). CDR1 MGHRA and CDR2 YSYEKL come from the germline V gene. The length of the CDR3 is 17 residues. Trimming took 2 bases from V and 3 from J, leaving 20 bases between them. CDR3 sequence (DNA): TGCGCCAGCAGCCAACTCCAAGGGTTACTCAGCGGCTACGAGCAGTACTTC. It is translated as CASSQLQGLLSGYEQYF.

The chain links TRBV6-5 to TRBJ1-5, with TRBD1 identical over 8 bases. The germline CDR1 and CDR2 sequences are MNHEY and SVGAGI. V lost 7 bases, J lost 5 bases, and 4 bases stayed unmatched. This CDR3 has 13 amino acids. CDR3 DNA: TGTGCCAGCAATCAGGGGGCGCATCAGCCCCAGCATTTT. It specifies CASNQGAHQPQHF.

The chain links TRBV30 to TRBJ1-3; D gene unclear. Germline assignment: CDR1 GTSNPN and CDR2 SVGIG (reference sequence). V shed 2 bases and J shed 2 bases, with 7 bases lying between them. The CDR3 consists of 13 residues. In DNA, the CDR3 is TGTGCCTGGAGTCCACTCCCTGGAAACACCATATATTTT. It codes for CAWSPLPGNTIYF.

J is TRBJ1-4 and V is TRBV9; perhaps TRBD1 as D (5 bases). This CDR3 is built from 15 residues. V was clipped by 1 base and J by 6 bases, with 13 bases between them. Germline V gene lookup returns CDR1 SGDLS and CDR2 YYNGEE. In DNA form, the CDR3 reads TGTGCCAGCAGCGTAACGCCAGGGTGGGATGAAAAACTGTTTTTT. Translating it yields CASSVTPGWDEKLFF.

The rearrangement uses TRBV7-8 and TRBJ2-5; D is perhaps TRBD2 (6 bases). Germline values: CDR1 SGHVS, CDR2 FQNEAQ. Deletions cut 1 base from V and 4 bases from J, with 7 bases between. The CDR3 covers 13 residues. The CDR3 loop is CASSLGEAETQYF. CDR3 in DNA: TGTGCCAGCAGCTTAGGGGAGGCAGAGACCCAGTACTTC. The whole variable domain, remainder taken from reference TRBV7-8 and TRBJ2-5, is GAGVSQSPRYKVAKRGQDVALRCDPISGHVSLFWYQQALGQGPEFLTYFQNEAQLDKSGLPSDRFFAERPEGSVSTLKIQRTQQEDSAVYLCASSLGEAETQYFGPGTRLLVL.

V usage is TRBV27 and J usage is TRBJ2-3; perhaps TRBD2 as D (5 bases). V gave up 5 bases and J gave up 1 base, with 7 bases separating them. This CDR3 has 13 residues. The germline gives CDR1 MNHEY, CDR2 SMNVEV (reference sequence). The CDR3 is CASSPGGTDTQYF. DNA for the CDR3: TGTGCCAGCAGTCCCGGGGGCACAGATACGCAGTATTTT.

Here the CDR3 reads CASSVRREEQYF. The CDR3 coding sequence is TGTGCCAGCAGTGTTAGAAGGGAGGAGCAGTACTTC. V gene TRBV12-3 or TRBV12-4 combines with J gene TRBJ2-7; D is perhaps TRBD2 (5 bases). The CDR3 consists of 12 residues. Trimming removed 5 bases from V and 7 bases from J, with 12 bases in between.

V and J are TRBV27 and TRBJ2-3, with D perhaps TRBD2 (6 bases). Germline CDR1 reads MNHEY; CDR2 reads SMNVEV (reference sequence). V lost 5 bases and J 8 bases, leaving 20 bases between the germline ends. This CDR3 spans 15 amino acids. CDR3 bases: TGTGCCAGCAGTATACCCGGGACTTTGTTCGGTACGCAGTATTTT. Translation gives CASSIPGTLFGTQYF.

The CDR3 bases are TGTGCCAGCAGACGGGCAGGGGGAGTGAGCACCTTC. Its protein product is CASRRAGGVSTF. This chain links TRBV6-5 with TRBJ1-2, with 7 bases that match TRBD1. CDR3 size: 12 residues. The junction had 11 bases not matched to a gene; V was cut back by 6 bases and J by 13 bases. The germline CDR1 and CDR2 sequences are MNHEY and SVGAGI.

This clone was counted a single time. The chain links TRBV30 to TRBJ2-1; perhaps TRBD1 as D (5 bases). V lost 0 bases and J 1 base, leaving 7 bases between the germline ends. The CDR3 totals 14 residues. The V gene's germline CDR1 is GTSNPN and CDR2 SVGIG (reference sequence). The CDR3 sequence is CAWSVAGSYNEQFF. The CDR3 DNA reads as TGTGCCTGGAGTGTGGCAGGGTCCTACAATGAGCAGTTCTTC.

The chain couples TRBV6-1 to TRBJ2-7; TRBD1 aligns across 8 bases. Germline-derived CDR1 and CDR2 are MNHNS and SASEGT. This CDR3 region has 14 residues. With V trimmed by 6 bases and J by 0 bases, 4 bases remained unmatched. The CDR3 nucleotides read TGTGCCAGCAGCCCGACAGGGGTCTCCTACGAGCAGTACTTC. It specifies CASSPTGVSYEQYF.

The chain joins TRBV28 to TRBJ2-1; 7 positions match TRBD1. V lost 10 bases, J lost 6 bases, and 12 bases stayed unmatched. Germline assignment: CDR1 MDHEN and CDR2 SYDVKM. This CDR3 has 14 residues. The CDR3 bases are TGTGCCACCTCCCGGGACAGAGTTCTCAATGAGCAGTTCTTC. Translation: CATSRDRVLNEQFF.

The J gene is TRBJ2-3, the V gene TRBV27, with 7 bases identical to TRBD1. Germline trimming cut 5 bases from V and 2 bases from J; bases unmatched to any gene: 7. Looked up from germline, CDR1 is MNHEY and CDR2 is SMNVEV (reference sequence). The CDR3 is 15 residues long. CDR3 coding DNA: TGTGCCAGCAGTCAAGGGACAGTTTTCACAGATACGCAGTATTTT. Its protein is CASSQGTVFTDTQYF.

This chain links TRBV24-1 with TRBJ2-7, with D perhaps matching TRBD1 (6 bases). There are 14 residues in the CDR3. With 4 bases removed from V and 7 bases from J, the gap between germline ends came to 16 bases. CDR1 and CDR2 from the germline V gene are KGHDR and SFDVKD. The CDR3 sequence: CATSDPGQQGEQYF. The CDR3 DNA sequence: TGTGCCACCAGTGACCCGGGACAACAGGGAGAGCAGTACTTC.